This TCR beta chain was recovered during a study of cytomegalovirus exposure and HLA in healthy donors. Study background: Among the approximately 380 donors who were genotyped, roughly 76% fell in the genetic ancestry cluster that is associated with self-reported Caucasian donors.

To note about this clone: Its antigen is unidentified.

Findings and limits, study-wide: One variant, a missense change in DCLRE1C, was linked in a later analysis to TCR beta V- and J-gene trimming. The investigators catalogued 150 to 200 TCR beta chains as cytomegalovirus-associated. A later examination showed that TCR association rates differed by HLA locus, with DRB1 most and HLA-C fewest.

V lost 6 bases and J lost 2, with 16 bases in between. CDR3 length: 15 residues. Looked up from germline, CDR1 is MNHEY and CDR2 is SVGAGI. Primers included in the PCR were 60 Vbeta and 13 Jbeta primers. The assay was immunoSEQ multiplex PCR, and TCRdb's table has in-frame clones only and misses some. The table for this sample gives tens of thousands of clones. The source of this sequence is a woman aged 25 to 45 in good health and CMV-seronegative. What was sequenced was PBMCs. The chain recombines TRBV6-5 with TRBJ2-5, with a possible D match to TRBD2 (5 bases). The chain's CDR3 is CASSTNDYLQETQYF. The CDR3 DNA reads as TGTGCCAGCAGCACTAACGACTACCTTCAAGAGACCCAGTACTTC.